The rows below give T cell receptor beta chains drawn from one sample of a study of T cell repertoires in cytomegalovirus infection. MiXCR, run by TCRdb on the reads, gives a single entry per CDR3 protein. The data contain hundreds of thousands of distinct CDR3 sequences, less than 40% of them singletons. Sequencing input: PBMCs. These receptors originate from a human donor in good health (CMV status not recorded). Some clones in this sample may be carry-over from other donors' samples. Both conserved end residues are trimmed from each CDR3. Each record gives: D gene, J gene, V gene, CDR3 protein. A D gene is named only where the DNA matches it firmly.

D: TRBD1; J: TRBJ1-1; V: TRBV11-2; CDR3: ASSLGTGWTEAF
D: -; J: TRBJ2-4; V: TRBV9; CDR3: ASSGGRLAKNIQY
D: TRBD1; J: TRBJ2-4; V: TRBV4-1; CDR3: ASSPAETGGAKNIQY
D: TRBD1; J: TRBJ2-6; V: TRBV28; CDR3: ASRYTGTGEVRSGANVLT
D: TRBD1; J: TRBJ2-7; V: TRBV6-5; CDR3: ASSSIRDRGPYEQY
D: -; J: TRBJ2-7; V: TRBV6-5; CDR3: ASSYDSGSYEQY
D: -; J: TRBJ1-5; V: TRBV4-3; CDR3: ASSQDTQQASNQPQH
D: TRBD1; J: TRBJ2-1; V: TRBV27; CDR3: ASSSQGAGEWVEQF
D: -; J: TRBJ2-7; V: TRBV28; CDR3: ASKSHGGTYEQY
D: -; J: TRBJ1-2; V: TRBV27; CDR3: ASSRQSSIINYGYT
D: -; J: TRBJ1-1; V: TRBV11-2; CDR3: ASSLVGGGMNTEAF
D: -; J: TRBJ2-7; V: TRBV7-4; CDR3: ASSLDFEQY
D: TRBD2; J: TRBJ2-5; V: TRBV12-3/TRBV12-4; CDR3: ASSLGSGGAETQY
D: TRBD1; J: TRBJ1-2; V: TRBV5-1; CDR3: ASSPYNGQAVRGYT
D: -; J: TRBJ2-2; V: TRBV7-8; CDR3: ASTINGAHTGELF
D: -; J: TRBJ1-4; V: TRBV14; CDR3: ASSQVIGGYNEKLF
D: -; J: TRBJ1-4; V: TRBV5-4; CDR3: ASSLGARKNEKLF
D: TRBD1; J: TRBJ1-2; V: TRBV20-1; CDR3: SARNRDRGLHGYT
D: -; J: TRBJ1-3; V: TRBV10-3; CDR3: AISDLGNTIY
D: -; J: TRBJ2-1; V: TRBV6-5; CDR3: ASSTPQSSYNEQF
D: -; J: TRBJ1-2; V: TRBV7-9; CDR3: ASSLALSDGNT
D: -; J: TRBJ2-1; V: TRBV9; CDR3: ASSPLAGLHNEQF
D: -; J: TRBJ1-6; V: TRBV19; CDR3: ASSIQWSSYNSPLH
D: -; J: TRBJ2-7; V: TRBV19; CDR3: ASSISDGNGYEQY
D: -; J: TRBJ2-2; V: TRBV9; CDR3: ASSGLVRAGELF